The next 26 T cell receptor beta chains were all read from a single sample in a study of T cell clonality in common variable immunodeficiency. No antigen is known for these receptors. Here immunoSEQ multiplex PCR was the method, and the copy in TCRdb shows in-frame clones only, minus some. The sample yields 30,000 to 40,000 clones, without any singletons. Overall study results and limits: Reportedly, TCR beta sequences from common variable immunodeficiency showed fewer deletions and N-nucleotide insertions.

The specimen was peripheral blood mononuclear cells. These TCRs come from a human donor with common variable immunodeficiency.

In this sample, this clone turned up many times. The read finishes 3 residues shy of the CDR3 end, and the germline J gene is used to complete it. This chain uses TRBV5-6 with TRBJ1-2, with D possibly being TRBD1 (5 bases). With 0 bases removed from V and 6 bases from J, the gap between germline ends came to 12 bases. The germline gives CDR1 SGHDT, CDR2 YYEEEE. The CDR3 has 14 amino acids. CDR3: CASSLGGALNGYTF. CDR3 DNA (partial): TGTGCCAGCAGCTTGGGGGGCGCCCTGAATGGC.

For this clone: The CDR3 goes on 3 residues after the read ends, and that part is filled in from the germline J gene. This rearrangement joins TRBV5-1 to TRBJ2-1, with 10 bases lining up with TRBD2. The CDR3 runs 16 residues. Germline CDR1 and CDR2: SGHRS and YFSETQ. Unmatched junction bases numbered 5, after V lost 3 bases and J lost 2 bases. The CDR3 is CASSSGSGRAYNEQFF. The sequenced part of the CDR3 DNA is TGCGCCAGCAGCTCAGGGAGCGGGAGGGCCTACAATGAG.

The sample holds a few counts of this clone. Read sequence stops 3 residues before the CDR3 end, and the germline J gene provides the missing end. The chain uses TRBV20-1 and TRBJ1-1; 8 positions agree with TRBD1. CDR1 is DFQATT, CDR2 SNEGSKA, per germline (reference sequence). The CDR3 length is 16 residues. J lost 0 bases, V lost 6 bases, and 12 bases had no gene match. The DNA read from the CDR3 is TGCAGTGCGGTGGGACAGGTGACTTTTATGAACACTGAA. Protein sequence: CSAVGQVTFMNTE. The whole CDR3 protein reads CSAVGQVTFMNTEAFF.

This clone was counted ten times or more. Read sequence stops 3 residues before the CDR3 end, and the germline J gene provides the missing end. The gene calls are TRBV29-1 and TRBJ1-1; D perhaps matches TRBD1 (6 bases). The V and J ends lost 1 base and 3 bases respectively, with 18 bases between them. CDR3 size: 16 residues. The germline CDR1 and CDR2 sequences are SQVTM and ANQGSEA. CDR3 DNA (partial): TGCAGCGTTGAAGCCGCCCCCGGGACACCCTACACTGAA. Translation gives CSVEAAPGTPYTE. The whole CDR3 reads CSVEAAPGTPYTEAFF.

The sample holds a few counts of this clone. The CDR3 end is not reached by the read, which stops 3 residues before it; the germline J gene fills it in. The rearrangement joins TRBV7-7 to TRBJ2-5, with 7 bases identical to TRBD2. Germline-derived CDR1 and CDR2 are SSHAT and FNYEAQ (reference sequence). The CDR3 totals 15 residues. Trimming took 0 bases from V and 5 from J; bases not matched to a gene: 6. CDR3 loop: CASSLAGGRRETQYF. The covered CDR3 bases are TGTGCCAGCAGCTTAGCCGGGGGGAGGCGGGAGACC.

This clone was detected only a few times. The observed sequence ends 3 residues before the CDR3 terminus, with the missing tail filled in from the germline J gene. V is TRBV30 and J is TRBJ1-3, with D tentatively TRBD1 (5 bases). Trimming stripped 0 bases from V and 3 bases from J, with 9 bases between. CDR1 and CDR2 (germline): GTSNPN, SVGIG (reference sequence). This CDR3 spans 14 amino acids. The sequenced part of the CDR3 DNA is TGTGCCTGGAGTGTTGCAGGGATTGGAAACACC. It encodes CAWSVAGIGNT. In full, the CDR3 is CAWSVAGIGNTIYF. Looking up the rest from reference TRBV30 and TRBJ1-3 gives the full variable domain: SQTIHQWPATLVQPVGSPLSLECTVEGTSNPNLYWYRQAAGRGLQLLFYSVGIGQISSEVPQNLSASRPQDRQFILSSKKLLLSDSGFYLCAWSVAGIGNTIYFGEGSWLTVV.

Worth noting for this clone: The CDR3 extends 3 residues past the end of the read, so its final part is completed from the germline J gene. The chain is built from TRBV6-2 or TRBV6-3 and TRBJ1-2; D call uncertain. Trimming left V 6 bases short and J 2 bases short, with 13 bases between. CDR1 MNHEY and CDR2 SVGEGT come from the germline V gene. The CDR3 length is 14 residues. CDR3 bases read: TGTGCCAGCAGCCTTCTAAGCATGAACTATGGC. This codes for CASSLLSMNYG. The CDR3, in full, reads CASSLLSMNYGYTF.

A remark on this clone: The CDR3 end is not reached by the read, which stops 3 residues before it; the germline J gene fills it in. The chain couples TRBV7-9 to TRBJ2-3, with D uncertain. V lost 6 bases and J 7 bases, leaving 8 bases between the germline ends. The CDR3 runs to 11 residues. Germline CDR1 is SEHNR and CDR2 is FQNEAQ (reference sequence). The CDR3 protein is CASSNTNTQYF. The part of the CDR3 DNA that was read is TGTGCCAGCAGTAACACGAATACG.

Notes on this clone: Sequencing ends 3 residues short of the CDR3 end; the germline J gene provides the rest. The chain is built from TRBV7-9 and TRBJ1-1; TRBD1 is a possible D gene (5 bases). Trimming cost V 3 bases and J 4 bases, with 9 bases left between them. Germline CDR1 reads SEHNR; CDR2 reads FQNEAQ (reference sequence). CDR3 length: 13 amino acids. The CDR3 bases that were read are TGTGCCAGCAGCTTGGGGGGATTCACTGAA. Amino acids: CASSLGGFTE. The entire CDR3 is CASSLGGFTEAFF.

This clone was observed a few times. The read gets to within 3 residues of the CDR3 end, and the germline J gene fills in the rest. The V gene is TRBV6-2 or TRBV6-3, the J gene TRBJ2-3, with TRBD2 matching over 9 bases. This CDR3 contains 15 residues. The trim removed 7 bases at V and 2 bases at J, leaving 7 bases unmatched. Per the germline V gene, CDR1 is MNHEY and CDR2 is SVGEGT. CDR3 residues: CASKRTSANTDTQYF. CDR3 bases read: TGTGCCAGCAAGAGGACTAGCGCAAACACAGATACG.

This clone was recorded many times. The part of the CDR3 DNA that was read is TGTGCCAGTAGTATGTGGACTAGCGGAAGTCGCTACAATGAG. Translation gives CASSMWTSGSRYNE. The CDR3, in full, reads CASSMWTSGSRYNEQFF. V gene TRBV19 combines with J gene TRBJ2-1, with 10 bases aligning to TRBD2. The read terminates 3 residues before the CDR3 end, so the remaining end is supplied by the germline J gene. The CDR3 sequence is 17 residues long. With 3 bases clipped from V and 3 bases from J, the junction kept 8 bases outside the gene matches. Per germline, CDR1 LNHDA and CDR2 SQIVND (reference sequence).

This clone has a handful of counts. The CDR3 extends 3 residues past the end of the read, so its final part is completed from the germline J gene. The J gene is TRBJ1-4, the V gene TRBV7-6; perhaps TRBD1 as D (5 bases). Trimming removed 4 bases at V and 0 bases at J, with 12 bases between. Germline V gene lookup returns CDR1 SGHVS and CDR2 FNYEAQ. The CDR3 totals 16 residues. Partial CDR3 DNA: TGTGCCAGCAGCTCCCCTACACAGGCAACTAATGAAAAA. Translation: CASSSPTQATNEK. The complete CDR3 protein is CASSSPTQATNEKLFF.

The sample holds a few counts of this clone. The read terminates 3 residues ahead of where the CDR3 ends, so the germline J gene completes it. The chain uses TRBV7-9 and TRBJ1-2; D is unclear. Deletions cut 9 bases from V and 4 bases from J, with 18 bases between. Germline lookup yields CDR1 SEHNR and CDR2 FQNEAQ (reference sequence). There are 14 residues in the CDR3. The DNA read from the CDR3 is TGTGCCAGTATCCTGGGTTCAGGAGCCTATGGC. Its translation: CASILGSGAYG. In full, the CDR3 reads CASILGSGAYGYTF.

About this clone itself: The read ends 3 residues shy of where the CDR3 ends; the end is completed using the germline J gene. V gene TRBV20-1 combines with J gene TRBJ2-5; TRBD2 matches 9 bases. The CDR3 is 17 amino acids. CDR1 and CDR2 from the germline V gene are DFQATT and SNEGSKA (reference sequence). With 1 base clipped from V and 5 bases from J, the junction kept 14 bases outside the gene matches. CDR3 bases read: TGCAGTGCTAGAGTAGCGGGACTAGCACAAACGTGGGAGACC. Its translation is CSARVAGLAQTWET. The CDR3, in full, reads CSARVAGLAQTWETQYF.

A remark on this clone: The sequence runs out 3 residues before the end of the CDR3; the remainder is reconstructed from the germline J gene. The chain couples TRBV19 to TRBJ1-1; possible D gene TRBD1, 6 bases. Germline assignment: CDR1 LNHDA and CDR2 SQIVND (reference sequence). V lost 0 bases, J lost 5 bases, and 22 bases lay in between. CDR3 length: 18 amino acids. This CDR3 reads CASSIDLTGSHGRTEAFF. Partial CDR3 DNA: TGTGCCAGTAGTATAGACCTCACAGGGTCCCACGGACGGACTGAA.

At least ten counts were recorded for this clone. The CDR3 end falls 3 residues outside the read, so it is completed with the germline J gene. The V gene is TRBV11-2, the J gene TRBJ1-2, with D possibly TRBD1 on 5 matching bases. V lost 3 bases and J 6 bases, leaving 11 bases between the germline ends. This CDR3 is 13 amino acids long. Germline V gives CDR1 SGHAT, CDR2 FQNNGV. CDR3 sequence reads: CASSFAGGNGYTF. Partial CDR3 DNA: TGTGCCAGCAGCTTTGCGGGGGGGAATGGC.

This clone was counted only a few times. CDR3 sequence reads: CASSRGQGAYEQYF. The CDR3 DNA, read in part, is TGTGCCAGCAGCCGCGGACAGGGGGCTTACGAG. The chain links TRBV7-2 to TRBJ2-7; 11 bases are a match to TRBD1. The read terminates 3 residues ahead of where the CDR3 ends, so the germline J gene completes it. Germline CDR1 reads SGHTA; CDR2 reads FQGNSA. This CDR3 contains 14 residues. Trimming took 5 bases from V and 4 from J; bases not matched to a gene: 4.

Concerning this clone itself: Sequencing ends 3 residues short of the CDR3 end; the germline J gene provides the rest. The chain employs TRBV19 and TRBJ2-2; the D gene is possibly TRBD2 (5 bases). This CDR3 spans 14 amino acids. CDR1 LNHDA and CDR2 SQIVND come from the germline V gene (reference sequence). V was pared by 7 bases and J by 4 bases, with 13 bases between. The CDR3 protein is CASIPRAVTGELFF. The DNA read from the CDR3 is TGTGCCAGTATCCCCAGAGCGGTCACCGGGGAG.

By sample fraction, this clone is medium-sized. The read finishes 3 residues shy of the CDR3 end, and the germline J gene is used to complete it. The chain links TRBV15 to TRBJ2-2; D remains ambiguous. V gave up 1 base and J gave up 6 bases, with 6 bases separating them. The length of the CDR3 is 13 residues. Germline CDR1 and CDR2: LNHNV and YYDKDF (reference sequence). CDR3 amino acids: CATSRAMSGELFF. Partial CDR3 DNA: TGTGCCACCAGCAGAGCCATGTCCGGGGAG.

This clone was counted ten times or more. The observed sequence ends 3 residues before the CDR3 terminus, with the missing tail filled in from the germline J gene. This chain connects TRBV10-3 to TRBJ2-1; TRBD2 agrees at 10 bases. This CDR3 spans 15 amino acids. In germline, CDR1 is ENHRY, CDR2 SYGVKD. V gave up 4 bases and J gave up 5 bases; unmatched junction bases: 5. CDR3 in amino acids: CAISVPGLADNEQFF. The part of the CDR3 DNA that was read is TGTGCCATCAGTGTCCCCGGACTAGCGGACAATGAG.

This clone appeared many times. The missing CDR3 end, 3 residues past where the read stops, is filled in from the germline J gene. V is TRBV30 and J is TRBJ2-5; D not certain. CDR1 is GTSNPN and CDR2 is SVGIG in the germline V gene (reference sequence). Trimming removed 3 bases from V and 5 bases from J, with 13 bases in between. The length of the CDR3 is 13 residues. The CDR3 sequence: CAWRQPGRETQYF. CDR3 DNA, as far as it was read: TGTGCCTGGAGACAGCCAGGAAGGGAGACC.

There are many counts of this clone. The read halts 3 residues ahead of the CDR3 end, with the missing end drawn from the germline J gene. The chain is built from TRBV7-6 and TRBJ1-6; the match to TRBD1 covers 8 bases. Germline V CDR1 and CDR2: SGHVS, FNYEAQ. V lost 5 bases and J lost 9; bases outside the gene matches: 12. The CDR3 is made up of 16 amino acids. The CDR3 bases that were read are TGTGCCAGCAGCCCCCTTGGACAGGGCAGAAGTTCACCC. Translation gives CASSPLGQGRSSP. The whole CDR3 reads CASSPLGQGRSSPLHF.

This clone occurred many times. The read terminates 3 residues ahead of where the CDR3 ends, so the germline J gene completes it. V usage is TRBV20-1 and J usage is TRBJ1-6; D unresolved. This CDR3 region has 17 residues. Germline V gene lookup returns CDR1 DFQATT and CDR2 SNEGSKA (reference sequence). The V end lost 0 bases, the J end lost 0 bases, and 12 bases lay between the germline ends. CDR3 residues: CSARDLQSSSYNSPLHF. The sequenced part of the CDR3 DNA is TGCAGTGCTAGAGATCTTCAGTCGAGCTCCTATAATTCACCC.

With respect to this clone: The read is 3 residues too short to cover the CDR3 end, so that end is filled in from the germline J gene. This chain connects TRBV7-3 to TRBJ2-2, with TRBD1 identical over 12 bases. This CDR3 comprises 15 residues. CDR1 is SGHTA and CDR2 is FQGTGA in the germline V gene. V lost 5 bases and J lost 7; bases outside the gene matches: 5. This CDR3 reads CASSPGQGAYGELFF. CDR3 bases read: TGTGCCAGCAGCCCGGGACAGGGGGCGTACGGGGAG.

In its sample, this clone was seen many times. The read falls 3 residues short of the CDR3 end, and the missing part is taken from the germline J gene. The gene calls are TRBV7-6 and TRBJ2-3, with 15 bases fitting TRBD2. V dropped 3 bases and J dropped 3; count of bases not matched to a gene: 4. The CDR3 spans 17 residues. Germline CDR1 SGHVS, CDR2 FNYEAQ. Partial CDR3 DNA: TGTGCCAGCAGCTTTCTAGGGACTAGCGGGGGGACAGATACG. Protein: CASSFLGTSGGTDT. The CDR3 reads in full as CASSFLGTSGGTDTQYF.

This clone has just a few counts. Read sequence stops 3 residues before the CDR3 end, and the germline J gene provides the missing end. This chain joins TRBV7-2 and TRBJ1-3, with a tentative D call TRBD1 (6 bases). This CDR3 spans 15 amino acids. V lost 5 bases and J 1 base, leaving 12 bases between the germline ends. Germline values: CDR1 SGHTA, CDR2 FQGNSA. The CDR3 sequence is CASSPTGTSGNTIYF. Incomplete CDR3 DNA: TGTGCCAGCAGCCCAACCGGGACATCTGGAAACACC.